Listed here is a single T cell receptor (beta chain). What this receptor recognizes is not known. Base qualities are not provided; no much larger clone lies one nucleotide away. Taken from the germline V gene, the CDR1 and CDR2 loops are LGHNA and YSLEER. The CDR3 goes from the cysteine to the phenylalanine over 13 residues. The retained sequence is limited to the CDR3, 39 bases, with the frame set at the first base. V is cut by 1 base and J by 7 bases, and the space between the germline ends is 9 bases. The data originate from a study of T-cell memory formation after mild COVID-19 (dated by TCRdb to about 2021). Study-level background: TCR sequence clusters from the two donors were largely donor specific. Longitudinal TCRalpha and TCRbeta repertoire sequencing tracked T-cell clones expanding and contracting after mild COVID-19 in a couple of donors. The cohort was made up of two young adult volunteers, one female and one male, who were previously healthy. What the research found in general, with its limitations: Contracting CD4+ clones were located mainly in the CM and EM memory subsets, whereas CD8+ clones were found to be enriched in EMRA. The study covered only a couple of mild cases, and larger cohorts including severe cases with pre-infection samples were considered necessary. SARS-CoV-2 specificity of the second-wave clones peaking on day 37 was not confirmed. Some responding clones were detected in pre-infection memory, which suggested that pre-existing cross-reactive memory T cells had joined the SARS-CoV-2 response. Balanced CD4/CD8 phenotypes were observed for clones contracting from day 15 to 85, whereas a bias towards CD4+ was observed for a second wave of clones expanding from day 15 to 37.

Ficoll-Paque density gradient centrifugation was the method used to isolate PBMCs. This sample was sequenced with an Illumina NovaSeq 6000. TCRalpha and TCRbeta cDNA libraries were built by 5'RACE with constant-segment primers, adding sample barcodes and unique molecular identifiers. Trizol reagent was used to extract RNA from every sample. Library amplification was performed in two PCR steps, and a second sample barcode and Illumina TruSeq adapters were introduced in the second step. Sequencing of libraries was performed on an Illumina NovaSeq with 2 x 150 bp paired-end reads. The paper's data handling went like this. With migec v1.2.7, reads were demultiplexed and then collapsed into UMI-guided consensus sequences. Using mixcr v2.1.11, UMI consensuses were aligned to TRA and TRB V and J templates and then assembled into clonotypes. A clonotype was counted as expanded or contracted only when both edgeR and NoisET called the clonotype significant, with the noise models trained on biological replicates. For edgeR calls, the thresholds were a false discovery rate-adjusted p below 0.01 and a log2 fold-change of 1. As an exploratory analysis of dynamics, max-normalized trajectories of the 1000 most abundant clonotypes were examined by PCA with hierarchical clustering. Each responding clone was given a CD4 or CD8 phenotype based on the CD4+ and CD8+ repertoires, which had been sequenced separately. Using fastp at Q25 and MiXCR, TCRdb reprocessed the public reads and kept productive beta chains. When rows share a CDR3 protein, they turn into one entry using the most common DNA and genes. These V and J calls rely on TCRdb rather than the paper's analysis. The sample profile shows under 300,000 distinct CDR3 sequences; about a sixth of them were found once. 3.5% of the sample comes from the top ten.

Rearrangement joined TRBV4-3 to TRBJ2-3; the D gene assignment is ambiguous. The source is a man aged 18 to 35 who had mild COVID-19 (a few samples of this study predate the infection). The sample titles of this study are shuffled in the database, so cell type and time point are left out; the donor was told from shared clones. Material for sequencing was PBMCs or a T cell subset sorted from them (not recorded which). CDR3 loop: CASSQVVRYTQYF. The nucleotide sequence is TGCGCCAGCAGCCAAGTCGTGCGGTATACGCAGTATTTT.